These 2 T cell receptor beta chains originate from one sample sequenced in a study of cytotoxic CD8 clonotypes in ibrutinib-treated CLL. Data came from immunoSEQ multiplex PCR; TCRdb stores just in-frame clones and leaves some out. Of around 250,000 clones in the sample, about three quarters were seen once. Material: PBMCs, obtained after 24 months of ibrutinib treatment. Source of these receptors: a human donor with chronic lymphocytic leukemia.

J is TRBJ2-7 and V is TRBV29-1; 11 bases map to TRBD2. This CDR3 is 15 amino acids long. Unmatched junction bases numbered 3, after V lost 2 bases and J lost 0 bases. CDR1 is SQVTM, CDR2 ANQGSEA, per germline. CDR3 residues: CSVELAGGISYEQYF. As DNA, the CDR3 is TGCAGCGTTGAACTAGCGGGAGGCATCTCCTACGAGCAGTACTTC.

This chain joins TRBV9 and TRBJ2-3; the match to TRBD2 covers 8 bases. Trimming at V came to 0 bases and at J to 3 bases, leaving 12 bases not matched to a gene. The CDR3 runs 18 residues. From germline, CDR1 is SGDLS and CDR2 YYNGEE. CDR3 bases: TGTGCCAGCAGCGTAGGAGGGCTAGCGGGTATGTCTACAGATACGCAGTATTTT. Translating gives CASSVGGLAGMSTDTQYF.